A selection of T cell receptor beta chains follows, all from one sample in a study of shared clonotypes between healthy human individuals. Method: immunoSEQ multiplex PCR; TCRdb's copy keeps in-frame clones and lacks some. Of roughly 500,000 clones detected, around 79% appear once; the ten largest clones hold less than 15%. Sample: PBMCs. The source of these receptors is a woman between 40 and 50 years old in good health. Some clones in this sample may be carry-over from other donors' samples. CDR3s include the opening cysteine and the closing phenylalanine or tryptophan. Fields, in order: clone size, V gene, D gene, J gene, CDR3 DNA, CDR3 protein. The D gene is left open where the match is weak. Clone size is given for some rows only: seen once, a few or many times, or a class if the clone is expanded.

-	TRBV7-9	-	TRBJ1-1	TGTGCCAGCGGTCAGGGGCTGAACACTGAAGCTTTCTTT	CASGQGLNTEAFF
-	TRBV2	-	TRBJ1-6	TGTGCCAGCAGAGGAAGGAGGACTAACTATAATTCACCCCTCCACTTT	CASRGRRTNYNSPLHF
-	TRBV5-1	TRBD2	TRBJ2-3	TGCGCCAGCAGCACTCCTCTAGCGGGAGGCACAGATACGCAGTATTTT	CASSTPLAGGTDTQYF
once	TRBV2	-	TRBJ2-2	TGTGCCAGTTCCTTGACGGACTTGTCGAACACCGGGGAGCTGTTTTTT	CASSLTDLSNTGELFF
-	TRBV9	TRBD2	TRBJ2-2	TGTGCCAGCAGCGCCCGACTAGCGGGAGGGTTGGGGGAGCTGTTTTTT	CASSARLAGGLGELFF
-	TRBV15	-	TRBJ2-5	TGTGCCACCAGCAGAGGGACCTCCGAGGGCCTAAAGACCCAGTACTTC	CATSRGTSEGLKTQYF
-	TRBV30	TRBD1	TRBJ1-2	TGTGCCTGGAACACGGGACAGGTTGACGGCTACACCTTC	CAWNTGQVDGYTF
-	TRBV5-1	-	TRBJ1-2	TGCGCCAGCAAACCAGGAGGGGACTATGGCTACACCTTC	CASKPGGDYGYTF
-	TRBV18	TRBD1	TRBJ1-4	TGTGCCAGCTCACCATCGGGACAGACGAATGAAAAACTGTTTTTT	CASSPSGQTNEKLFF
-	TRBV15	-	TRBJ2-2	TGTGCCACCAGCAGGGGGTACACCGGGGAGCTGTTTTTT	CATSRGYTGELFF
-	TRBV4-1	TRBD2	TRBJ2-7	TGCGCCAGCAGCCAAATGGTGACCGGGACTAGCGTTTTGGGTTACTACGAGCAGTACTTC	CASSQMVTGTSVLGYYEQYF
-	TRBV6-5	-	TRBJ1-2	TGTGCCAGCAGTTCCGGAGTACATGGCTACACCTTC	CASSSGVHGYTF
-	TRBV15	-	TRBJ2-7	TGTGCCACCAGCAGAGATCATGGCGAGCAGTACTTC	CATSRDHGEQYF
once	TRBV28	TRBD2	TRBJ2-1	TGTGCCAGCCCGGGACTAGCGGGAGAAATTGATGAGCAGTTCTTC	CASPGLAGEIDEQFF
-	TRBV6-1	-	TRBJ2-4	TGTGCCACCGATACTACGATCCGGAACATTCAGTACTTC	CATDTTIRNIQYF
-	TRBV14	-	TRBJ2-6	TGTGCCAGCAGCCAAGATTTTGGTAGCTCTGGGGCCAACGTCCTGACTTTC	CASSQDFGSSGANVLTF
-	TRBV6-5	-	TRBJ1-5	TGTGCCAGCAGCCGTACAGGGATTAGCAATCAGCCCCAGCATTTT	CASSRTGISNQPQHF
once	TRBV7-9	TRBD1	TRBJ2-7	TGTGCCAGCAGCTTAGCTCGGACAGGGGGTTCCTACGAGCAGTACTTC	CASSLARTGGSYEQYF
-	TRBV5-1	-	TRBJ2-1	TGCGCCAGCAGCTTGTACGGGGCAGACAATGAGCAGTTCTTC	CASSLYGADNEQFF
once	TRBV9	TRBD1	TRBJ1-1	TGTGCCAGCAGCCAAGGACAGGGGAACACTGAAGCTTTCTTT	CASSQGQGNTEAFF
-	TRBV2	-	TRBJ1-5	TGTGCCAGCAGTATAACACAGGGCCGGAGGCGGCCCCAGCATTTT	CASSITQGRRRPQHF
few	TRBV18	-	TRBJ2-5	TGTGCCAGCTCACCACAGGAGATCCAGTACTTC	CASSPQEIQYF
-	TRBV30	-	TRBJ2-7	TGTGCCTGGAAGCACATTGACAGGCCCTACGAGCAGTACTTC	CAWKHIDRPYEQYF
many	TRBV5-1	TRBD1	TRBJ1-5	TGCGCCAGCAGCCCGACGGTAGGGGGCGCGAGTAGCAATCAGCCCCAGCATTTT	CASSPTVGGASSNQPQHF
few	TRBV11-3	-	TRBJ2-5	TGTGCCAGCAGCTTAGGGACAGAAGAGACCCAGTACTTC	CASSLGTEETQYF
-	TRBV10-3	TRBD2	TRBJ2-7	TGTGCCATCAGAAAGACTAGCGATACCTACGAGCAGTACTTC	CAIRKTSDTYEQYF
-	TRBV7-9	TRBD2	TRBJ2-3	TGTGCCAGCAGCCACGGACTAGCGGGATATATCACAGATACGCAGTATTTT	CASSHGLAGYITDTQYF